The 17 T cell receptor beta chains below were found in one sample sequenced in a study of shared clonotypes between healthy human individuals. Produced via immunoSEQ multiplex PCR; TCRdb's table is partial and in-frame only. The sample consists of some 2 million clones, roughly 94% of them appearing once. Positively selected for CCR7, the CD45RO-negative cells used as naive CD8 cells excluded terminally differentiated effector memory CD45RA+ cells. The material sequenced was naive CD8+ T cells sorted from blood. All receptors come from a man between 18 and 29 years old in good health.

The chain links TRBV5-1 to TRBJ1-4; no firm D call. CDR3 length: 14 amino acids. CDR1 SGHRS and CDR2 YFSETQ come from the germline V gene. Trimming cost V 3 bases and J 8 bases, with 14 bases left between them. DNA of the CDR3: TGCGCCAGCAGCTGGACCAGCTCCGGGGAAAAACTGTTTTTT. This gives the protein CASSWTSSGEKLFF.

This chain joins TRBV7-3 and TRBJ1-6, with 7 bases matching TRBD1. CDR1 SGHTA and CDR2 FQGTGA come from the germline V gene. After removal of 4 bases from V and 8 bases from J, the junction contained 5 bases not matched to a gene. CDR3 length equals 14 residues. CDR3 region: CASSSRDSYSPLHF. For the CDR3, the DNA is TGTGCCAGCAGCTCGCGGGACAGCTATTCACCCCTCCACTTT.

The V and J genes are TRBV11-2 and TRBJ1-2; weak D call: TRBD1 (6 bases). Germline V gene data show CDR1 as SGHAT and CDR2 as FQNNGV. The CDR3 has 15 residues. With 5 bases removed from V and 5 bases from J, the gap between germline ends came to 18 bases. CDR3 nucleotide sequence: TGTGCCAGCAGCCCCGATACAGGGAAAATTTATGGCTACACCTTC. Protein product: CASSPDTGKIYGYTF.

V gene TRBV13 combines with J gene TRBJ2-2, with a possible D match to TRBD2 (5 bases). Trimming pared 6 bases from V and 6 bases from J, leaving 8 bases between. The germline V gene encodes CDR1 PRHDT and CDR2 FYEKMQ (reference sequence). The CDR3 has 12 amino acids. In DNA, the CDR3 is TGTGCCAGCAGACTAGAGGCCGGGGAGCTGTTTTTT. As protein: CASRLEAGELFF.

The CDR3 DNA sequence: TGTGCCAGCAGTTACTCGCAGGGGAGCACCTACAATGAGCAGTTCTTC. Protein: CASSYSQGSTYNEQFF. The gene calls are TRBV6-5 and TRBJ2-1; TRBD1 might be the D (6 bases). Germline CDR1 is MNHEY and CDR2 is SVGAGI. Trimming took off 0 bases at V and 2 bases at J, with 11 bases between the two ends. The CDR3 extends over 16 amino acids.

With respect to this clone: Other DNA variants within this sample encode the same CDR3. The chain couples TRBV5-6 to TRBJ2-2; D not resolved. The CDR3 contains 11 residues. Trimming removed 4 bases at V and 5 bases at J, with 3 bases between. From germline, CDR1 is SGHDT and CDR2 YYEEEE. CDR3 nucleotide sequence: TGTGCCAGCAGCGTGACCGGGGAGCTGTTTTTT. It codes for CASSVTGELFF.

This sequence joins TRBV7-2 and TRBJ2-7; D uncertain. Trimming cost V 5 bases and J 4 bases, with 15 bases left between them. This CDR3 region has 14 residues. Germline loops: CDR1 SGHTA, CDR2 FQGNSA. The DNA of the CDR3 is TGTGCCAGCAGCCCCTACACCTCCTATTACGAGCAGTACTTC. This encodes CASSPYTSYYEQYF.

V usage is TRBV7-8 and J usage is TRBJ2-3; TRBD2 matches at 9 bases. The CDR3 is 17 amino acids. CDR1 is SGHVS, CDR2 FQNEAQ, per germline. Losses at the gene ends were 4 bases for V and 3 bases for J; bases not matched to a gene: 11. The CDR3 reads CASSSRVAGAKTDTQYF. CDR3 sequence (DNA): TGTGCCAGCAGCTCCAGAGTAGCGGGAGCCAAGACAGATACGCAGTATTTT.

This chain links TRBV28 with TRBJ2-7; 7 nucleotides match TRBD1. Trimming cost V 5 bases and J 4 bases; bases outside gene matches: 5. CDR1 and CDR2 (germline): MDHEN, SYDVKM. This CDR3 has 13 residues. CDR3 nucleotide sequence: TGTGCCAGCAGTGCCACAGGGGAGTACGAGCAGTACTTC. Translated, it gives CASSATGEYEQYF.

The V and J genes are TRBV6-5 and TRBJ2-1; D perhaps matches TRBD1 (5 bases). Looked up from germline, CDR1 is MNHEY and CDR2 is SVGAGI. The CDR3 runs to 13 residues. V was cut by 6 bases and J by 12 bases, with 18 bases left in between. CDR3 DNA: TGTGCCAGCAGCCACCGGGCTCAAAGGGGGCAGTTCTTC. The encoded protein is CASSHRAQRGQFF.

The chain carries TRBV4-3 and TRBJ2-3; 10 nucleotides agree with TRBD1. Germline CDR1 LGHNA, CDR2 YSLEER. CDR3 length: 15 amino acids. V was pared by 6 bases and J by 1 base, with 4 bases of the junction left unmatched. The CDR3, as DNA: TGCGCCAGCAGACCGGGGACAGGGGGCACAGATACGCAGTATTTT. Its protein is CASRPGTGGTDTQYF.

The gene calls are TRBV7-3 and TRBJ2-2; the D gene could be TRBD1 or TRBD2 (6 bases each). The CDR3 covers 17 residues. CDR1 is SGHTA, CDR2 FQGTGA, per germline. V was trimmed by 5 bases and J by 4 bases, leaving 20 bases between them. CDR3 sequence (DNA): TGTGCCAGCAGCGGTAATGGGGGGCGAGTGAGCACCGGGGAGCTGTTTTTT. Translated: CASSGNGGRVSTGELFF.

The chain carries TRBV4-1 and TRBJ2-2, with D possibly being TRBD2 (5 bases). The germline V gene encodes CDR1 MGHRA and CDR2 YSYEKL. This CDR3 is built from 16 residues. V was clipped by 0 bases and J by 0 bases, with 8 bases between them. The CDR3 DNA reads TGCGCCAGCAGCCAAGAGTCGGGGTCGAACACCGGGGAGCTGTTTTTT. It is translated as CASSQESGSNTGELFF.

Concerning this clone itself: The identical CDR3 is also encoded by other nucleotide sequences in the sample. The J gene is TRBJ2-1, the V gene TRBV29-1; D might be TRBD1 (6 bases). The CDR3 is 13 amino acids. V lost 3 bases to trimming and J lost 3 bases, with 9 bases between them. Germline-derived CDR1 and CDR2 are SQVTM and ANQGSEA. CDR3 region: CSVERTDYNEQFF. The DNA for the CDR3 is TGCAGCGTTGAGAGGACAGACTACAATGAGCAGTTCTTC.

J is TRBJ2-7 and V is TRBV2, with D unclear. The germline V and J ends were trimmed by 4 bases and 5 bases, with 21 bases remaining between them. The CDR3 covers 16 residues. Germline V gene lookup returns CDR1 SNHLY and CDR2 FYNNEI. The CDR3 spells CASSAPAVKVDHEQYF. The CDR3 nucleotides are TGTGCCAGCAGTGCCCCAGCCGTCAAGGTTGACCACGAGCAGTACTTC.

V and J are TRBV4-2 and TRBJ1-5; D is unresolved. This CDR3 is built from 17 residues. Germline CDR1 reads LGHNA; CDR2 reads YNFKEQ. The V end lost 0 bases, the J end lost 0 bases, and 12 bases lay between the germline ends. The CDR3 reads CASSQEGAAASNQPQHF. The CDR3 bases are TGTGCCAGCAGCCAAGAAGGAGCGGCGGCTAGCAATCAGCCCCAGCATTTT.

The genes are TRBV28 and TRBJ2-1, with a possible D match to TRBD2 (5 bases). The CDR3 is made up of 12 amino acids. Trimming left V 7 bases short and J 5 bases short, with 9 bases between. Germline V CDR1 and CDR2: MDHEN, SYDVKM. The CDR3 region is CASNEGHNEQFF. The CDR3 coding sequence is TGTGCCAGCAATGAGGGCCACAATGAGCAGTTCTTC. The whole variable domain, filled in from reference TRBV28 and TRBJ2-1, reads DVKVTQSSRYLVKRTGEKVFLECVQDMDHENMFWYRQDPGLGLRLIYFSYDVKMKEKGDIPEGYSVSREKKERFSLILESASTNQTSMYLCASNEGHNEQFFGPGTRLTVL.